This entry describes one T cell receptor (beta chain). Its matching antigen is unknown. Germline lookup yields CDR1 SEHNR and CDR2 FQNEAQ (reference sequence). The CDR3 has 15 amino acids. V lost 4 bases and J 4 bases, leaving 16 bases between the germline ends. Assay used: immunoSEQ multiplex PCR; TCRdb lists only in-frame clones, some missing. The profile covers about 66,000 clones, with around 90% appearing a single time and around 15% taken by the ten largest. This record belongs to a study of OX40 agonist ivuxolimab in advanced cancers. Study at large: Having had anti-PD-1, anti-PD-L1 or anti-CTLA-4 therapy before was allowed, and roughly 38% had some. Broader study findings: Researchers did not establish what antigens the expanded peripheral T cells target.

The TCR was taken from an adult with an advanced solid tumor such as melanoma, head and neck, liver or kidney cancer. V and J are TRBV7-9 and TRBJ1-1; a weak D match, TRBD1 (5 bases). The sample was CD4+ or CD8+ T cells sorted from blood, taken in a trial of the OX40 agonist ivuxolimab. This chain's CDR3 is CASSYLGTLGTEAFF. In DNA, the CDR3 is TGTGCCAGCAGCTACCTCGGGACCTTGGGCACTGAAGCTTTCTTT.